Listed below are T cell receptor beta chains from one sample, sequenced in a study of response to subunit inactivated influenza vaccine. TCRdb fed the RT-PCR reads into MiXCR, producing one record per CDR3 protein. The data show more than 400,000 distinct CDR3 sequences, with 9.5% to 13% seen just once and around 12% held by the top ten. Specimen: PBMCs from blood, collected more than 35 days after vaccination. The receptors here all came from a man aged 45 to 65 who received an inactivated influenza vaccine. Both conserved end residues are part of each CDR3. The D gene is left open where the match is weak. Expanded clones are given a class, and other clones once, few, many or no size at all.

d_call j_call clone_size v_call cdr3_aa cdr3_nt
TRBD1 TRBJ2-7 many TRBV7-9 CASSPTGSEQYF TGTGCCAGCAGCCCGACAGGGAGTGAGCAGTACTTC
- TRBJ1-1 - TRBV4-3 CASSRLGATEAFF TGCGCCAGCAGCCGCCTAGGGGCCACTGAAGCTTTCTTT
TRBD1 TRBJ2-7 - TRBV18 CASSPALAGGFYEQYF TGTGCCAGCTCACCGGCCCTGGCAGGGGGCTTCTACGAGCAGTACTTC
- TRBJ1-2 - TRBV20-1 CSPPGPVGYTF TGCAGTCCCCCAGGTCCGGTGGGCTACACCTTC
- TRBJ2-1 few TRBV28 CASSSESVSLYNEQFF TGTGCCAGCAGTTCGGAGAGTGTCTCCCTCTACAATGAGCAGTTCTTC
TRBD1 TRBJ1-6 - TRBV5-6 CASSLDTGTGGSPLHF TGTGCCAGCAGCTTGGATACCGGGACAGGGGGTTCACCCCTCCACTTT
- TRBJ2-1 medium-sized TRBV20-1 CSVEIGHANEQFF TGCAGCGTCGAAATCGGACATGCAAATGAGCAGTTCTTC
TRBD2 TRBJ2-1 few TRBV29-1 CSVAASGRGNEQFF TGCAGCGTTGCCGCTAGCGGGAGAGGGAATGAGCAGTTCTTC
- TRBJ2-7 many TRBV7-2 CASSLRGREEQYF TGTGCCAGCAGCTTAAGAGGCAGAGAGGAGCAGTACTTC
- TRBJ1-6 - TRBV7-2 CASSQTPRAGNSPLHF TGTGCCAGCAGCCAAACCCCCCGGGCTGGGAATTCACCCCTCCACTTT
- TRBJ2-3 many TRBV28 CASSFRESTDTQYF TGTGCCAGCAGTTTCAGGGAGAGCACAGATACGCAGTATTTT
- TRBJ2-5 - TRBV13 CASSPRLEETQYF TGTGCCAGCAGCCCCCGTCTGGAAGAGACCCAGTACTTC
- TRBJ1-2 - TRBV12-3/TRBV12-4 CASSLKWAGRMFRESGYTF TGTGCCAGCAGTTTAAAGTGGGCAGGGAGAATGTTCCGGGAGTCCGGCTACACCTTC
TRBD2 TRBJ2-7 - TRBV13 CASSAPHQGRLAGGQNPYEQYF TGTGCCAGCAGCGCCCCCCACCAGGGACGACTAGCGGGAGGGCAAAATCCCTACGAGCAGTACTTC
- TRBJ2-1 - TRBV6-5 CASSYFPPAGDSYNEQFF TGTGCCAGCAGTTATTTCCCCCCGGCAGGGGACTCCTACAATGAGCAGTTCTTC
- TRBJ1-1 few TRBV5-1 CASSLAGRNTEAFF TGCGCCAGCAGCTTGGCCGGGAGGAACACTGAAGCTTTCTTT
- TRBJ2-7 - TRBV9 CASSVGERSSSYEQYF TGTGCCAGCAGCGTAGGGGAGCGGTCCAGCTCCTACGAGCAGTACTTC
TRBD2 TRBJ2-3 few TRBV7-6 CASSLASSREGLAGVADTQYF TGTGCCAGCAGCTTAGCGTCTTCGCGCGAAGGACTAGCCGGTGTAGCAGATACGCAGTATTTT
TRBD1 TRBJ2-5 - TRBV28 CASSWTGNPRETQYF TGTGCCAGCAGTTGGACAGGGAATCCCCGAGAGACCCAGTACTTC
TRBD2 TRBJ2-7 few TRBV7-2 CASSLGQTSPGEQYF TGTGCCAGCAGCTTAGGTCAGACTAGCCCTGGGGAGCAGTACTTC
- TRBJ2-7 - TRBV14 CTSSQFHGYEQYF TGTACCAGCAGCCAATTCCACGGATACGAGCAGTACTTC
TRBD1 TRBJ2-7 - TRBV10-3 CAIRKTGEIAYEQYF TGTGCCATCAGAAAGACAGGGGAGATTGCCTACGAGCAGTACTTC
- TRBJ1-1 - TRBV12-3/TRBV12-4 CASSGRIAEAFF TGTGCCAGCTCAGGGAGGATCGCTGAAGCTTTCTTT
- TRBJ2-7 - TRBV29-1 CSVPLYEQYF TGCAGCGTTCCCCTCTACGAGCAGTACTTC
- TRBJ1-2 many TRBV24-1 CATSDSPYGYTF TGTGCCACCAGTGATTCCCCCTATGGCTACACCTTC
TRBD1 TRBJ2-1 few TRBV20-1 CSGSDRGLGNEQFF TGCAGTGGAAGCGACAGGGGGCTTGGGAATGAGCAGTTCTTC
- TRBJ2-5 few TRBV20-1 CSARDPGHALGETQYF TGCAGTGCTAGAGACCCCGGACACGCGTTGGGAGAGACCCAGTACTTC
- TRBJ2-7 few TRBV6-1 CASSEVPGNSYEQYF TGTGCCAGCAGTGAAGTACCAGGAAACTCCTACGAGCAGTACTTC
TRBD2 TRBJ2-1 many TRBV12-3/TRBV12-4 CASSLGLAHYNEQFF TGTGCCAGCAGTTTAGGACTAGCGCATTACAATGAGCAGTTCTTC
TRBD2 TRBJ2-3 - TRBV12-3/TRBV12-4 CASSPPSGLAITDTQYF TGTGCCAGCAGCCCGCCCTCGGGACTAGCCATCACAGATACGCAGTATTTT
- TRBJ2-3 - TRBV5-1 CASSLAGGEADTQYF TGCGCCAGCAGCTTGGCGGGCGGGGAAGCAGATACGCAGTATTTT
- TRBJ1-5 - TRBV20-1 CSALGTNQPQHF TGCAGTGCTTTGGGGACGAATCAGCCCCAGCATTTT
- TRBJ2-2 - TRBV2 CASSALAFTNTGELFF TGTGCCAGCAGTGCTCTAGCCTTTACGAACACCGGGGAGCTGTTTTTT
TRBD2 TRBJ2-1 - TRBV4-1 CASSQDPLAASYNEQFF TGCGCCAGCAGCCAAGATCCCCTAGCGGCCTCCTACAATGAGCAGTTCTTC
TRBD1 TRBJ2-7 many TRBV20-1 CSASGPRQGAWYEQYF TGCAGTGCTAGTGGCCCCCGACAGGGGGCCTGGTACGAGCAGTACTTC
- TRBJ2-1 - TRBV19 CASSTGIFEQFF TGTGCCAGTAGTACCGGGATTTTTGAGCAGTTCTTC
TRBD2 TRBJ2-1 many TRBV20-1 CSAKSSGRSFEQFF TGCAGTGCTAAATCTAGCGGGAGGTCTTTTGAGCAGTTCTTC
- TRBJ2-7 many TRBV4-2 CASSQEAAGQTHEQYF TGTGCCAGCAGTCAAGAAGCGGCGGGACAGACCCACGAGCAGTACTTC
- TRBJ2-7 few TRBV6-2/TRBV6-3 CASSYPRTTGSYYEQYF TGTGCCAGCAGTTACCCTAGGACAACGGGATCCTACTACGAGCAGTACTTC
- TRBJ1-5 - TRBV18 CASSPSEVSGAPSNQPQHF TGTGCCAGCTCACCGTCGGAGGTGTCCGGGGCTCCTAGCAATCAGCCCCAGCATTTT
- TRBJ2-1 - TRBV27 CASSPYRGGYYNEQFF TGTGCCAGCAGTCCGTATCGGGGTGGCTACTACAATGAGCAGTTCTTC
- TRBJ2-7 - TRBV6-5 CASSYRVSHEQYF TGTGCCAGCAGTTACCGAGTCTCCCACGAGCAGTACTTC
- TRBJ1-2 few TRBV2 CASSERQGGGYGYTF TGTGCCAGCAGTGAAAGGCAGGGCGGAGGGTATGGCTACACCTTC
- TRBJ1-5 few TRBV2 CASSVGGAGQPQHF TGTGCCAGCAGTGTCGGAGGGGCGGGTCAGCCCCAGCATTTT
- TRBJ2-5 many TRBV25-1 CASSELGAGQETQYF TGTGCCAGCAGTGAATTGGGTGCAGGCCAAGAGACCCAGTACTTC
- TRBJ2-5 - TRBV6-2/TRBV6-3 CASSPSPGSTETQYF TGTGCCAGCAGTCCCTCCCCGGGCTCGACGGAGACCCAGTACTTC
TRBD1 TRBJ1-6 - TRBV25-1 CASSTGAYNSPLHF TGTGCCAGCAGTACAGGGGCCTATAATTCACCCCTCCACTTT
- TRBJ2-7 few TRBV10-3 CAIGGSYEQYF TGTGCCATCGGAGGCTCCTACGAGCAGTACTTC
- TRBJ1-1 many TRBV20-1 CSAISGGGKTEAFF TGCAGTGCTATTTCCGGAGGAGGGAAAACTGAAGCTTTCTTT
- TRBJ1-2 few TRBV30 CASAGSRGAKYGYTF TGTGCCTCGGCCGGGTCGCGGGGGGCTAAGTATGGCTACACCTTC
- TRBJ1-3 - TRBV5-1 CASSFGDPGNTIYF TGCGCCAGCAGCTTTGGAGATCCTGGAAACACCATATATTTT
- TRBJ2-1 few TRBV27 CASSFSREYNEQFF TGTGCCAGCAGTTTTAGCAGGGAGTACAATGAGCAGTTCTTC
- TRBJ1-2 many TRBV5-1 CASSWTANYGYTF TGCGCCAGCAGCTGGACAGCAAACTATGGCTACACCTTC
- TRBJ1-1 few TRBV7-2 CASAPPNSEAFF TGTGCCAGCGCCCCCCCGAATTCCGAAGCTTTCTTT